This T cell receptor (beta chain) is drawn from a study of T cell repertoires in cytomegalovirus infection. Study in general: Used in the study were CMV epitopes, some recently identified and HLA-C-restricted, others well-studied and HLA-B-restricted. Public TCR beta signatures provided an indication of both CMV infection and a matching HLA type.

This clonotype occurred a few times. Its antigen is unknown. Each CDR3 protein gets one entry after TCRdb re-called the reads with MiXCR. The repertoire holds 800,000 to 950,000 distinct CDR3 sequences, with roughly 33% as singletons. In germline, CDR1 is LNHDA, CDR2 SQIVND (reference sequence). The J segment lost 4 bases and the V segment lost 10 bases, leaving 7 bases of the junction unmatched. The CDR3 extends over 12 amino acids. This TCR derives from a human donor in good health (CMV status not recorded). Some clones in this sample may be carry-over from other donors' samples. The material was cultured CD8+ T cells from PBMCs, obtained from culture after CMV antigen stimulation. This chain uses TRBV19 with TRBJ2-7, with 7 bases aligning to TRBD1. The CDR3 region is CATRDSLYEQYF. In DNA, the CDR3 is TGTGCCACTAGGGACAGTTTGTACGAGCAGTACTTC.